These 4 T cell receptor beta chains came from one sample sequenced in a study of STAT5B mutations in CD4+ large granular lymphocyte leukemia. Clones were sequenced by immunoSEQ multiplex PCR, and TCRdb holds only the in-frame ones, with some missing. Here the sample spans about 35,000 clones, around 63% being singletons. Specimen: CD4+ T cells from blood buffy coats. The receptors were sampled from a human donor in good health.

This clone was recorded only once. The chain is built from TRBV5-8 and TRBJ2-1; D ambiguous. The V end was cut by 0 bases, the J end by 9 bases, with 16 bases between. This CDR3 spans 15 amino acids. Germline loops: CDR1 SGHTS, CDR2 YDEGEE. The CDR3 here is CASSLDRTPPSEQFF. The CDR3 DNA reads TGTGCCAGCAGCTTGGACAGAACCCCTCCAAGTGAGCAGTTCTTC.

The count of this clone is one. The chain carries TRBV6-5 and TRBJ1-2, with D tentatively TRBD1 (6 bases). There are 12 residues in the CDR3. The germline CDR1 and CDR2 sequences are MNHEY and SVGAGI. Trimming stripped 10 bases from V and 3 bases from J, with 12 bases between. Here the CDR3 DNA reads TGTGCCAACTACAGGGTCGACTATGGCTACACCTTC. Its translation: CANYRVDYGYTF.

This rearrangement joins TRBV28 to TRBJ1-2; D is undetermined. The V end lost 6 bases, the J end lost 4 bases, and 15 bases lay between the germline ends. There are 14 residues in the CDR3. Germline values: CDR1 MDHEN, CDR2 SYDVKM. The CDR3 DNA reads as TGTGCCAGCAGAACCCCCAGAGGTCTCTATGGCTACACCTTC. This sequence encodes CASRTPRGLYGYTF.

Details on this clone: This sample includes further DNA sequences coding for the same CDR3. This rearrangement joins TRBV7-9 to TRBJ2-1; D is unclear. V shed 4 bases and J shed 1 base, with 8 bases lying between them. The germline V gene encodes CDR1 SEHNR and CDR2 FQNEAQ (reference sequence). The CDR3 consists of 14 residues. DNA of the CDR3: TGTGCCAGCAGCTCGGTCCCTTCCTACAATGAGCAGTTCTTC. This gives the protein CASSSVPSYNEQFF. Drawing the rest from reference TRBV7-9 and TRBJ2-1, the complete variable domain is DTGVSQNPRHKITKRGQNVTFRCDPISEHNRLYWYRQTLGQGPEFLTYFQNEAQLEKSRLLSDRFSAERPKGSFSTLEIQRTEQGDSAMYLCASSSVPSYNEQFFGPGTRLTVL.